The rows below give T cell receptor beta chains drawn from one sample of a study of blood T cell repertoires in COVID-19. The method was immunoSEQ multiplex PCR; TCRdb's version includes in-frame clones alone and lacks a portion of them. The table records roughly 190,000 clones, 65% to 90% of them present only once. The sample was PBMCs or T cells enriched from blood (not recorded which). The receptor source for this set is a woman aged 55-70 years with acute COVID-19. The CDR3 runs from the conserved cysteine through the conserved F or W. D genes are given only for firm matches. Clone size, where shown, is once, few, many, or a class for clones that have expanded.

j_call cdr3_length v_call d_call clone_size cdr3_aa cdr3_nt
TRBJ1-3 19 TRBV6-2/TRBV6-3 . few CASSYPNGAPRVSGNTIYF TGTGCCAGCAGTTACCCCAACGGCGCGCCCCGGGTCTCTGGAAACACCATATATTTT
TRBJ2-1 14 TRBV9 . . CASSVGSRDNEQFF TGTGCCAGCAGCGTAGGGTCGAGGGACAATGAGCAGTTCTTC
TRBJ2-1 17 TRBV12-1 . . CASTVPGLAGGHNEQFF TGTGCCAGCACCGTCCCGGGACTAGCGGGGGGGCACAATGAGCAGTTCTTC
TRBJ2-3 16 TRBV7-8 TRBD2 . CASSPNSGGNTDTQYF TGTGCCAGCAGTCCCAATAGCGGGGGAAACACAGATACGCAGTATTTT
TRBJ2-7 13 TRBV6-5 TRBD1 . CASSLTGTYEQYF TGTGCCAGCAGTTTGACAGGGACCTACGAGCAGTACTTC
TRBJ2-1 15 TRBV7-2 TRBD2 . CASSLSSGGANEQFF TGTGCCAGCAGCTTATCTAGCGGGGGGGCCAATGAGCAGTTCTTC
TRBJ2-7 13 TRBV19 . . CASSSRGGAVGYF TGTGCCAGTAGCTCCCGCGGTGGAGCAGTAGGTTACTTC
TRBJ2-2 13 TRBV6-4 . . CASSAGNTGELFF TGTGCCAGCAGTGCCGGGAACACCGGGGAGCTGTTTTTT
TRBJ1-2 13 TRBV2 TRBD1 . CASKEGAGDGYTF TGTGCCAGCAAGGAGGGGGCTGGGGATGGCTACACCTTC
TRBJ1-3 16 TRBV15 . few CATSDHGGLSGNTIYF TGTGCCACCAGCGACCACGGGGGGCTCTCTGGAAACACCATATATTTT
TRBJ2-7 14 TRBV5-1 TRBD2 . CASSSGPSGGEQYF TGCGCCAGCAGCTCAGGGCCTAGCGGAGGCGAGCAGTACTTC
TRBJ2-2 14 TRBV4-3 . . CASSGGSYTGELFF TGCGCCAGCAGCGGCGGGTCCTACACCGGGGAGCTGTTTTTT
TRBJ1-1 17 TRBV10-2 TRBD1 . CASSGFTTGARNTEAFF TGCGCCAGCAGTGGTTTTACAACAGGGGCTCGGAACACTGAAGCTTTCTTT
TRBJ1-6 13 TRBV11-3 . once CASSGDNNSPLHF TGTGCCAGCTCAGGGGACAATAATTCACCCCTCCACTTT
TRBJ1-6 15 TRBV30 . few CAWGTGSSYNSPLHF TGTGCCTGGGGTACAGGGAGCTCCTATAATTCACCCCTCCACTTT
TRBJ2-7 15 TRBV6-5 TRBD1 . CASRSPGQGAYEQYF TGTGCCAGCAGATCCCCGGGACAGGGGGCCTACGAGCAGTACTTC
TRBJ1-6 17 TRBV4-3 . . CASSQDLGQGDNSPLHF TGCGCCAGCAGCCAAGATTTGGGGCAGGGTGATAATTCACCCCTCCACTTT
TRBJ1-1 14 TRBV5-1 . . CASSLRGLNTEAFF TGCGCCAGCAGCTTAAGGGGTTTGAACACTGAAGCTTTCTTT
TRBJ2-3 18 TRBV30 TRBD2 . CAWSHIWGWEGSTDTQYF TGTGCCTGGAGCCATATTTGGGGTTGGGAGGGCAGCACAGATACGCAGTATTTT
TRBJ1-6 13 TRBV5-1 . . CASSLEPLSPLHF TGCGCCAGCAGCTTGGAGCCGCTCTCACCCCTCCACTTT
TRBJ2-3 15 TRBV2 . . CASSVEGAVTDTQYF TGTGCCAGCAGTGTGGAGGGGGCCGTAACAGATACGCAGTATTTT
TRBJ1-2 13 TRBV12-3/TRBV12-4 . . CASSSGSPRGYTF TGTGCCAGCAGCTCCGGGTCCCCCCGGGGCTACACCTTC
TRBJ2-3 15 TRBV4-1 TRBD1 once CASSQKDRVADTQYF TGCGCCAGCAGCCAAAAGGACAGGGTTGCAGATACGCAGTATTTT